This is a list of T cell receptor beta chains from one sample in a study of CD8 T cells in Susac syndrome. MiXCR, applied by TCRdb to the immunoSEQ multiplex PCR reads, yields one record per CDR3 protein. Altogether around 150,000 distinct CDR3 sequences are present, around 95% being singletons, with the ten largest covering 0.18%. The sample consisted of CD8+ T cells from PBMCs. These receptor sequences come from a human donor with Susac syndrome. Each CDR3 is given with its conserved first and last residue. Fields, in order: clone size, D gene, V gene, J gene, CDR3 protein, CDR3 DNA. The D gene is left open where the match is weak. The size of a clone is reported for some rows only, either as once, few or many, or as a class for expanded clones.

NA,NA,TRBV4-1,TRBJ2-7,CASSQEPGLSYEQYF,TGCGCCAGCAGCCAAGAGCCCGGGCTCTCCTACGAGCAGTACTTC
NA,NA,TRBV4-1,TRBJ2-4,CASSQGGGDIQYF,TGCGCCAGCAGCCAAGGAGGGGGGGACATTCAGTACTTC
NA,NA,TRBV29-1,TRBJ2-1,CSVVGAGSNEQFF,TGCAGCGTTGTAGGGGCGGGTAGCAATGAGCAGTTCTTC
NA,NA,TRBV12-3/TRBV12-4,TRBJ2-2,CASSGTSNTGELFF,TGTGCCAGCAGTGGGACATCGAACACCGGGGAGCTGTTTTTT
NA,NA,TRBV7-6,TRBJ1-4,CASSVNPQGLDEKLFF,TGTGCCAGCAGCGTTAACCCTCAGGGATTGGATGAAAAACTGTTTTTT
NA,TRBD1,TRBV24-1,TRBJ2-7,CATGQGPGEQYF,TGTGCCACCGGACAGGGCCCTGGCGAGCAGTACTTC
NA,NA,TRBV25-1,TRBJ1-2,CATGTPDGYTF,TGTGCCACCGGGACGCCCGATGGCTACACCTTC
few,NA,TRBV27,TRBJ1-2,CASSLGGGYGYTF,TGTGCCAGCAGTTTGGGAGGGGGGTATGGCTACACCTTC
NA,TRBD2,TRBV7-2,TRBJ2-7,CASSSAGLAGSYEQYF,TGTGCCAGCAGCTCGGCGGGGCTAGCGGGGTCCTACGAGCAGTACTTC
NA,NA,TRBV24-1,TRBJ2-7,CATSDLGYEQYF,TGTGCCACCAGTGATTTGGGGTACGAGCAGTACTTC
NA,NA,TRBV20-1,TRBJ1-1,CSARRQNTEAFF,TGCAGTGCTAGAAGACAGAACACTGAAGCTTTCTTT
few,NA,TRBV7-3,TRBJ1-5,CASSTLVNQPQHF,TGTGCCAGCAGCACACTGGTAAATCAGCCCCAGCATTTT
NA,NA,TRBV13,TRBJ2-4,CASSLGVTKNIQYF,TGTGCCAGCAGCTTAGGGGTAACCAAAAACATTCAGTACTTC
NA,NA,TRBV9,TRBJ2-3,CASSVYEQTEVNTQYF,TGTGCCAGCAGCGTATACGAACAGACGGAGGTCAATACGCAGTATTTT
NA,NA,TRBV13,TRBJ1-5,CASSLNGQPQHF,TGTGCCAGCAGCTTAAACGGTCAGCCCCAGCATTTT
NA,NA,TRBV19,TRBJ2-2,CASSVGANTGELFF,TGTGCCAGTAGTGTGGGCGCGAACACCGGGGAGCTGTTTTTT
NA,NA,TRBV6-1,TRBJ2-2,CASSEALGDRTGELFF,TGTGCCAGCAGTGAAGCGCTAGGGGATCGGACCGGGGAGCTGTTTTTT
few,NA,TRBV13,TRBJ2-7,CASSSTERVYEQYF,TGTGCCAGCAGCTCCACGGAGAGGGTCTACGAGCAGTACTTC
NA,NA,TRBV12-3/TRBV12-4,TRBJ2-5,CASRVDSQETQYF,TGTGCCAGCAGAGTAGACAGCCAAGAGACCCAGTACTTC
NA,NA,TRBV7-6,TRBJ2-1,CASSANREEQFF,TGTGCCAGCAGCGCAAACAGAGAAGAGCAGTTCTTC
few,NA,TRBV7-3,TRBJ2-7,CASSLATGGEQYF,TGTGCCAGCAGCTTAGCGACAGGTGGGGAGCAGTACTTC
few,NA,TRBV28,TRBJ2-1,CASSRDNEQFF,TGTGCCAGCAGTCGCGACAATGAGCAGTTCTTC
NA,NA,TRBV9,TRBJ2-5,CASTPQGGSETQYF,TGTGCCAGCACACCCCAGGGGGGGAGCGAGACCCAGTACTTC
NA,TRBD2,TRBV27,TRBJ2-7,CASSLISGPIGDEEYF,TGTGCCAGCAGCCTAATTAGCGGGCCTATCGGGGACGAGGAGTACTTC
NA,NA,TRBV25-1,TRBJ1-1,CASSEFGGAAILNTEAFF,TGTGCCAGCAGTGAATTTGGAGGGGCCGCTATCCTGAACACTGAAGCTTTCTTT
NA,NA,TRBV6-5,TRBJ2-7,CASSYVSEQYF,TGTGCCAGCAGTTACGTTAGCGAGCAGTACTTC
NA,TRBD2,TRBV18,TRBJ2-1,CASSPSPGLAGGHEQFF,TGTGCCAGCTCACCGAGCCCGGGACTAGCGGGAGGACATGAGCAGTTCTTC
once,NA,TRBV11-1,TRBJ2-3,CASSSRPRGSTDTQYF,TGTGCCAGCAGCTCCCGGCCGCGCGGGAGCACAGATACGCAGTATTTT
NA,TRBD2,TRBV6-5,TRBJ2-7,CASSQGAGAYEQYF,TGTGCCAGCAGTCAAGGAGCGGGAGCCTACGAGCAGTACTTC
NA,TRBD2,TRBV20-1,TRBJ2-7,CSATTSEAYEQYF,TGCAGTGCTACAACTAGCGAAGCCTACGAGCAGTACTTC
NA,TRBD1,TRBV29-1,TRBJ2-3,CSVLRDRGDTQYF,TGCAGCGTCCTCCGGGACAGGGGAGATACGCAGTATTTT
NA,NA,TRBV9,TRBJ2-7,CASSHSSAGQAYEQYF,TGTGCCAGCAGCCACTCATCGGCAGGGCAGGCCTACGAGCAGTACTTC
once,NA,TRBV12-3/TRBV12-4,TRBJ1-1,CASSFGWTEAFF,TGTGCCAGCAGTTTTGGGTGGACTGAAGCTTTCTTT
NA,NA,TRBV27,TRBJ2-7,CASSPLARTDEQYF,TGTGCCAGCAGTCCCCTCGCCCGGACCGACGAGCAGTACTTC
once,NA,TRBV4-1,TRBJ1-5,CASSQGIWDLNQPQHF,TGCGCCAGCAGCCAAGGGATTTGGGATTTAAATCAGCCCCAGCATTTT
NA,TRBD2,TRBV4-1,TRBJ2-1,CASSPLAGRLAGNSYNEQFF,TGCGCCAGCAGCCCCCTAGCGGGACGACTAGCGGGAAACTCCTACAATGAGCAGTTCTTC
NA,NA,TRBV7-9,TRBJ2-7,CASSSGPGLSYEQYF,TGTGCCAGCAGCTCCGGACCCGGTCTCTCCTACGAGCAGTACTTC
NA,NA,TRBV29-1,TRBJ2-2,CSAETAGLAGELFF,TGCAGCGCCGAGACGGCAGGGTTGGCCGGGGAGCTGTTTTTT
NA,NA,TRBV27,TRBJ1-4,CASSSIQATNEKLFF,TGTGCCAGCAGTTCGATACAGGCAACTAATGAAAAACTGTTTTTT
NA,NA,TRBV9,TRBJ1-5,CASSPDLGEQPQHF,TGTGCCAGCAGCCCAGACCTTGGGGAACAGCCCCAGCATTTT
NA,NA,TRBV7-8,TRBJ2-3,CASSLEHTRTDTQYF,TGTGCCAGCAGCTTAGAGCACACCCGCACAGATACGCAGTATTTT
once,TRBD2,TRBV2,TRBJ2-7,CASSNSGRALSEQYF,TGTGCCAGCAGTAATAGCGGGAGGGCCTTGAGCGAGCAGTACTTC
NA,NA,TRBV12-3/TRBV12-4,TRBJ2-1,CASIGGREQFF,TGTGCCAGCATAGGGGGTCGTGAGCAGTTCTTC
NA,NA,TRBV27,TRBJ1-5,CASSLFGNSNQPQHF,TGTGCCAGCAGTTTATTCGGAAATAGCAATCAGCCCCAGCATTTT
NA,NA,TRBV15,TRBJ2-2,CATSRDRNTGELFF,TGTGCCACCAGCAGGGACAGAAACACCGGGGAGCTGTTTTTT
NA,NA,TRBV6-5,TRBJ2-1,CASSYSIPPSYNEQFF,TGTGCCAGCAGTTACTCGATACCCCCCTCCTACAATGAGCAGTTCTTC
NA,TRBD1,TRBV12-3/TRBV12-4,TRBJ2-3,CASTQGAKIDTQYF,TGTGCCAGCACGCAGGGGGCGAAAATAGATACGCAGTATTTT
NA,NA,TRBV9,TRBJ2-1,CASSVGLGDNEQFF,TGTGCCAGCAGCGTCGGACTTGGGGACAATGAGCAGTTCTTC
NA,NA,TRBV4-1,TRBJ1-3,CASSQEHGNTIYF,TGCGCCAGCAGCCAAGAGCATGGAAACACCATATATTTT
NA,NA,TRBV4-1,TRBJ2-7,CASSQEPRESYEQYF,TGCGCCAGCAGCCAAGAACCACGGGAGTCCTACGAGCAGTACTTC
NA,TRBD1,TRBV27,TRBJ2-5,CASSSGQGRETQYF,TGTGCCAGCAGTTCCGGACAGGGGAGAGAGACCCAGTACTTC
NA,NA,TRBV9,TRBJ2-2,CASSPSGGYTGELFF,TGTGCCAGCAGCCCCTCAGGGGGGTACACCGGGGAGCTGTTTTTT
NA,TRBD2,TRBV13,TRBJ2-5,CASSLGTSGSQETQYF,TGTGCCAGCAGCTTAGGGACTAGCGGAAGCCAAGAGACCCAGTACTTC
NA,NA,TRBV6-2/TRBV6-3,TRBJ2-5,CASRSHPPYSGAGTQYF,TGTGCCAGCAGGTCCCACCCACCCTATAGCGGCGCAGGGACCCAGTACTTC
NA,NA,TRBV9,TRBJ2-7,CASSVEGAPLGEQYF,TGTGCCAGCAGCGTAGAGGGAGCACCCCTCGGCGAGCAGTACTTC
NA,NA,TRBV27,TRBJ2-1,CASSLGGSYNEQFF,TGTGCCAGCAGTTTGGGGGGCTCCTACAATGAGCAGTTCTTC